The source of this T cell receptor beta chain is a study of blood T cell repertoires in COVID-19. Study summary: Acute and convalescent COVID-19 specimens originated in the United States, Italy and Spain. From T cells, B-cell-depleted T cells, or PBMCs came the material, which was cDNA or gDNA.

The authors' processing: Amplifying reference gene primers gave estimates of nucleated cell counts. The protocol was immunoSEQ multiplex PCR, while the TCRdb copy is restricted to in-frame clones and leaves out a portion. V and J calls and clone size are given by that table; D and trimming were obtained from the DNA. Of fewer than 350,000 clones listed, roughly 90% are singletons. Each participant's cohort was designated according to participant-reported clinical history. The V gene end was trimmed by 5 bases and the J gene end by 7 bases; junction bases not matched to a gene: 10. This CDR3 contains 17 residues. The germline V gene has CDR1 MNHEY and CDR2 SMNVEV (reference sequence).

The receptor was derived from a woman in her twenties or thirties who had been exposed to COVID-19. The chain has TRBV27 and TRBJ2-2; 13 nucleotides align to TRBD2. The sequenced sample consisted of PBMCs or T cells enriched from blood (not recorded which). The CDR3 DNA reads TGTGCCAGCAGTATAATCGGGACTAGCGGGATAGGCGGGGAGCTGTTTTTT. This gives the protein CASSIIGTSGIGGELFF.